This T cell receptor beta chain was retrieved from a study of CD8 T cells in Susac syndrome. It was with random hexamers that about 0.45 to 1 ug RNA was reverse transcribed. In TCRdb, the immunoSEQ multiplex PCR reads were re-called with MiXCR into one record per CDR3 protein. The sample yields hundreds of thousands of distinct CDR3 sequences, approximately 81% seen once. The CDR3 length is 19 residues. From germline, CDR1 is LNHDA and CDR2 SQIVND (reference sequence). V trimming: 2 bases; J trimming: 3 bases; junction bases outside the gene matches: 19. This chain joins TRBV19 and TRBJ2-7; 7 bases fit TRBD2. The sample was CD8+ T cells from PBMCs. The receptor's source is a human donor with multiple sclerosis. The CDR3 DNA sequence: TGTGCCAGTAGTATACGTTCCGCCGGACCAACCGGGAGGAGCTACGAGCAGTACTTC. It yields the protein CASSIRSAGPTGRSYEQYF.